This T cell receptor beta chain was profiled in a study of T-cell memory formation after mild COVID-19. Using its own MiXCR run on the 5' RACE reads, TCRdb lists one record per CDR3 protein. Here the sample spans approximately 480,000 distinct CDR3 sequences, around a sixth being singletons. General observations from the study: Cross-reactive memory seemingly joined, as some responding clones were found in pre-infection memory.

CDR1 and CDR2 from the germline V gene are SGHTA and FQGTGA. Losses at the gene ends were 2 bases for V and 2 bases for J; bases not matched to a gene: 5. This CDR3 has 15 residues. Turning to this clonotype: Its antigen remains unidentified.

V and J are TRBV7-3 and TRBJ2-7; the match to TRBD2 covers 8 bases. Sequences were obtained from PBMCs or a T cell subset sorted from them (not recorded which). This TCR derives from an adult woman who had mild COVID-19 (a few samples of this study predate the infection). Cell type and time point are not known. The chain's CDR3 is CASSLEASGPYEQYF. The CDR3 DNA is TGTGCCAGCAGCTTAGAGGCTAGCGGGCCCTACGAGCAGTACTTC.